The 27 T cell receptor beta chains below all came from one sample that was sequenced in a study of regulatory T cells in long-lasting Graves disease. Specified time point: newly diagnosed GD, antithyroid drugs for less than 3 months. With RNA extracted from PBMCs as input, the TCR library was made. iRepertoire HTBI primers and Arm-PCR of CDR3 regions built TCR beta libraries. TCRdb passed the multiplex PCR reads through MiXCR, listing each CDR3 protein once. The sample has about 540,000 distinct CDR3 sequences, approximately 12% seen once. The same data also went into a second study, on T cells in Graves' hyperthyroidism and ophthalmopathy.

The material sequenced was peripheral blood mononuclear cells (PBMCs), taken at new diagnosis, from a patient treated with antithyroid drugs. Receptors were obtained from a man aged 30 to 45 with Graves disease.

This clonotype has ten or more counts. This chain uses TRBV6-1 with TRBJ2-3, with 7 bases that match TRBD2. Germline V gene sequence: CDR1 MNHNS, CDR2 SASEGT. CDR3 length: 14 residues. V lost 7 bases and J lost 4; bases outside the gene matches: 8. The CDR3 sequence is CASTGGPIADTQYF. The CDR3 DNA reads as TGTGCCAGCACGGGGGGACCCATTGCAGATACGCAGTATTTT.

This clonotype was seen many times. V usage is TRBV6-1 and J usage is TRBJ2-5, with D perhaps given as TRBD1 or TRBD2 (5 bases each). Germline CDR1 MNHNS, CDR2 SASEGT. Deletions cut 8 bases from V and 2 bases from J, with 15 bases between. The CDR3 consists of 14 residues. This CDR3 is CASDVGGWQETQYF. The CDR3 DNA follows: TGTGCCAGCGACGTTGGGGGTTGGCAAGAGACCCAGTACTTC.

V is TRBV12-3 or TRBV12-4 and J is TRBJ1-4, with 7 bases that match TRBD1. Trimming cost V 0 bases and J 4 bases; bases outside gene matches: 8. This CDR3 is built from 17 residues. CDR3 bases: TGTGCCAGCAGTTTAGCGTACAGGGGAGGGGGTAATGAAAAACTGTTTTTT. This gives the protein CASSLAYRGGGNEKLFF.

This clonotype occurred a few times. The V and J genes are TRBV6-6 and TRBJ2-1; 7 nucleotides agree with TRBD2. The CDR3 contains 16 residues. The germline V gene has CDR1 MNHNY and CDR2 SVGAGI (reference sequence). J gave up 3 bases and V 0 bases, and 5 bases lay outside the gene matches. The CDR3 is CASSYSASGGYNEQFF. CDR3 coding DNA: TGTGCCAGCAGTTACTCGGCTAGCGGAGGCTACAATGAGCAGTTCTTC.

In this sample, this clonotype turned up many times. This chain uses TRBV2 with TRBJ1-1; D gene uncertain. Trimming stripped 1 base from V and 6 bases from J, with 9 bases between. The germline V gene has CDR1 SNHLY and CDR2 FYNNEI. The CDR3 spans 13 residues. DNA for the CDR3: TGTGCCAGCAGTGAAGGGGTCGCCGCTGAAGCTTTCTTT. It codes for CASSEGVAAEAFF.

In this sample, this clonotype turned up many times. The chain combines TRBV6-2 or TRBV6-3 with TRBJ1-5; D remains unclear. The germline CDR1 and CDR2 sequences are MNHEY and SVGEGT. This CDR3 is built from 17 residues. The V and J ends lost 3 bases and 0 bases respectively, with 15 bases between them. This CDR3 is CASSYIPSGGSNQPQHF. The CDR3, as DNA: TGTGCCAGCAGTTATATACCCTCGGGTGGTAGCAATCAGCCCCAGCATTTT.

There are many counts of this clonotype. The rearrangement links TRBV2 to TRBJ2-2; D gene uncertain. Germline V gives CDR1 SNHLY, CDR2 FYNNEI. This CDR3 is built from 12 residues. The V and J ends lost 6 bases and 1 base respectively, with 3 bases between them. The CDR3, as DNA: TGTGCCAGCAGGAGGAACACCGGGGAGCTGTTTTTT. Protein sequence: CASRRNTGELFF.

There are many counts of this clonotype. The V and J genes are TRBV24-1 and TRBJ2-1; 9 bases align to TRBD1. Germline values: CDR1 KGHDR, CDR2 SFDVKD. The CDR3 spans 15 residues. With 6 bases clipped from V and 4 bases from J, the junction kept 6 bases outside the gene matches. The CDR3, as DNA: TGTGCCACCAGTCCCGACAGGGGGGGTTACAATGAGCAGTTCTTC. This translates into CATSPDRGGYNEQFF.

This clonotype was counted many times. This chain joins TRBV29-1 and TRBJ2-2; D possibly corresponds to TRBD2 (5 bases). The germline CDR1 and CDR2 sequences are SQVTM and ANQGSEA. The CDR3 sequence is 13 residues long. Trimming cost V 7 bases and J 4 bases, with 13 bases left between them. The CDR3 here is CSAKLGVTGELFF. Written as DNA, the CDR3 is TGCAGCGCTAAACTCGGGGTCACCGGGGAGCTGTTTTTT.

The chain links TRBV19 to TRBJ1-5, with D perhaps matching TRBD1 (5 bases). Trimming took 7 bases from V and 4 from J, leaving 11 bases between them. CDR3 size: 13 residues. CDR1 and CDR2 from the germline V gene are LNHDA and SQIVND (reference sequence). The CDR3 protein is CASTGTMNQPQHF. Here the CDR3 DNA reads TGTGCCAGTACAGGGACCATGAATCAGCCCCAGCATTTT.

This clonotype was detected a few times. The chain links TRBV5-1 to TRBJ2-7, with 7 bases fitting TRBD1. J gave up 6 bases and V 3 bases, and 6 bases lay outside the gene matches. Germline values: CDR1 SGHRS, CDR2 YFSETQ. The CDR3 has 13 amino acids. The CDR3 nucleotides read TGCGCCAGCAGCTCCGGGACAGCATTCGAGCAGTACTTC. Translated: CASSSGTAFEQYF.

V is TRBV7-2 and J is TRBJ2-7; D unclear. CDR1 is SGHTA, CDR2 FQGNSA, per germline. This CDR3 contains 14 residues. V was trimmed by 1 base and J by 2 bases, leaving 9 bases between them. The chain's CDR3 is CASSLVAGTYEQYF. The DNA of the CDR3 is TGTGCCAGCAGCTTAGTGGCAGGAACCTACGAGCAGTACTTC.

Comments on this clonotype: A much larger clonotype is one base distant, so this may be a read error. The chain employs TRBV3-1 and TRBJ2-7; D uncertain. The germline V gene encodes CDR1 LGHDT and CDR2 YNNKEL (reference sequence). This CDR3 is 15 amino acids long. This CDR3 is CANSPFRRSSYEQYF. The CDR3 DNA sequence: TGTGCCAACAGCCCCTTTCGACGAAGCTCCTACGAGCAGTACTTC.

The chain is built from TRBV3-1 and TRBJ1-6, with 7 bases identical to TRBD1. With V trimmed by 6 bases and J by 7 bases, 6 bases remained unmatched. CDR1 and CDR2 from the germline V gene are LGHDT and YNNKEL (reference sequence). The CDR3 loop spans 14 amino acids. CDR3 nucleotide sequence: TGTGCCAGCAGGTTCCGGGACAGAAATTCACCCCTCCACTTT. This codes for CASRFRDRNSPLHF.

As for this clonotype: Given a much more abundant clone one base away, this may be a read error. V and J are TRBV12-3 or TRBV12-4 and TRBJ1-4, with 7 bases aligning to TRBD1. This CDR3 region has 16 residues. CDR3 sequence: CASSNPRQGLNEKLVF. CDR3 coding DNA: TGTGCCAGCAGCAACCCAAGACAGGGATTGAATGAAAAACTGGTTTTT.

The genes are TRBV4-1 and TRBJ1-1; the D is unclear. The CDR3 extends over 14 amino acids. Trimming removed 1 base at V and 4 bases at J, with 10 bases between. Germline CDR1 MGHRA, CDR2 YSYEKL. The CDR3 is CASSQVRSSTEAFF. The CDR3 DNA reads TGCGCCAGCAGCCAAGTCCGGAGCAGCACTGAAGCTTTCTTT.

The rearrangement uses TRBV29-1 and TRBJ2-1, with 9 bases fitting TRBD1. V trimming: 7 bases; J trimming: 3 bases; junction bases outside the gene matches: 10. Germline V gene lookup returns CDR1 SQVTM and CDR2 ANQGSEA. The CDR3 consists of 15 residues. CDR3 bases: TGCAGCGGTCGACCTCCGGGACAGGGCTACAATGAGCAGTTCTTC. Translation: CSGRPPGQGYNEQFF.

The chain employs TRBV30 and TRBJ2-3, with D perhaps matching TRBD2 (5 bases). CDR1 and CDR2 (germline): GTSNPN, SVGIG (reference sequence). This CDR3 has 16 residues. V lost 2 bases and J 2 bases, leaving 17 bases between the germline ends. CDR3 region: CAWSPGLLRATDTQYF. The CDR3 DNA follows: TGTGCCTGGAGTCCGGGCCTCCTGCGGGCCACAGATACGCAGTATTTT.

This clonotype occurred many times. This chain links TRBV12-3 or TRBV12-4 with TRBJ1-3; TRBD1 matches at 9 bases. Trimming cost V 6 bases and J 6 bases; bases outside gene matches: 9. The CDR3 totals 15 residues. The CDR3, as DNA: TGTGCCAGCAGGTCCCGGACAGGGGTAGTAAACACCATATATTTT. Its protein product is CASRSRTGVVNTIYF.

At least ten counts were recorded for this clonotype. The chain joins TRBV19 to TRBJ1-1, with a possible D match to TRBD1 (5 bases). This CDR3 contains 15 residues. The V gene's germline CDR1 is LNHDA and CDR2 SQIVND (reference sequence). The V gene lost 4 bases and the J gene lost 4 bases, with 16 bases spanning the gap. The CDR3 coding sequence is TGTGCCAGTAGTAAGCGGGGGTTTCGTGGCACTGAAGCTTTCTTT. Encoded protein: CASSKRGFRGTEAFF. The full variable domain, completed using reference TRBV19 and TRBJ1-1, is DGGITQSPKYLFRKEGQNVTLSCEQNLNHDAMYWYRQDPGQGLRLIYYSQIVNDFQKGDIAEGYSVSREKKESFPLTVTSAQKNPTAFYLCASSKRGFRGTEAFFGQGTRLTVV.

In this sample, this clonotype turned up many times. The chain links TRBV5-1 to TRBJ2-1; D possibly corresponds to TRBD2 (5 bases). There are 15 residues in the CDR3. Germline loops: CDR1 SGHRS, CDR2 YFSETQ. Trimming removed 4 bases from V and 5 bases from J, with 16 bases in between. CDR3 DNA sequence: TGCGCCAGCAGCCTGTCGGGCGCCGGGAACAATGAGCAGTTCTTC. This encodes CASSLSGAGNNEQFF.

This clonotype has a handful of counts. V is TRBV7-9 and J is TRBJ1-1; weak D call: TRBD1 (5 bases). V was trimmed by 5 bases and J by 3 bases, leaving 16 bases between them. Per germline, CDR1 SEHNR and CDR2 FQNEAQ (reference sequence). CDR3 size: 15 residues. The CDR3: CASSNIDRGDTEAFF. In nucleotides, the CDR3 is TGTGCCAGCAGCAACATAGATAGAGGGGACACTGAAGCTTTCTTT.

At least ten counts were recorded for this clonotype. The V and J genes are TRBV7-8 and TRBJ2-2; D gene ambiguous. V was cut by 2 bases and J by 7 bases, with 11 bases left in between. The CDR3 has 14 residues. Germline V CDR1 and CDR2: SGHVS, FQNEAQ. CDR3 loop: CASSLKRASGELFF. CDR3 DNA: TGTGCCAGCAGCTTAAAACGGGCGAGCGGGGAGCTGTTTTTT. Filled out from reference TRBV7-8 and TRBJ2-2, the complete variable domain reads GAGVSQSPRYKVAKRGQDVALRCDPISGHVSLFWYQQALGQGPEFLTYFQNEAQLDKSGLPSDRFFAERPEGSVSTLKIQRTQQEDSAVYLCASSLKRASGELFFGEGSRLTVL.

This clonotype has ten or more counts. The V gene is TRBV24-1, the J gene TRBJ2-7; no definite D call. The CDR3 has 13 residues. From germline, CDR1 is KGHDR and CDR2 SFDVKD. The ends were cut back, 7 bases at V and 1 base at J, with 10 bases in the middle. CDR3 bases: TGTGCCACCAGCCAGGACCGATCCTACGAGCAGTACTTC. Its translation: CATSQDRSYEQYF.

This clonotype was observed a single time. The chain is built from TRBV7-3 and TRBJ2-1; 13 bases align to TRBD2. V lost 7 bases to trimming and J lost 12 bases; unmatched junction nucleotides: 12. From germline, CDR1 is SGHTA and CDR2 FQGTGA. The CDR3 is 15 amino acids. CDR3 nucleotide sequence: TGTGCCAGCACCAGGACTAGCGGGAGTGGTAGTGGGCAGTTCTTC. Protein product: CASTRTSGSGSGQFF.

This clonotype was seen a handful of times. V and J are TRBV7-9 and TRBJ2-1; D may be TRBD1 (5 bases). This CDR3 is built from 17 residues. The V and J ends lost 4 bases and 6 bases respectively, with 22 bases between them. Germline CDR1 reads SEHNR; CDR2 reads FQNEAQ (reference sequence). The chain's CDR3 is CASSSNQGAFPVNEQFF. The CDR3 DNA sequence: TGTGCCAGCAGCTCAAACCAAGGGGCCTTTCCCGTCAATGAGCAGTTCTTC.

V is TRBV11-1 and J is TRBJ2-3; 9 bases are a match to TRBD2. V shed 1 base and J 8 bases; nucleotides not matched to a gene: 10. CDR1 and CDR2 (germline): SGHAT, FQDESV (reference sequence). This CDR3 spans 16 amino acids. The CDR3 is CASSLDPPGLAGTQYF. CDR3 bases: TGTGCCAGCAGCTTAGACCCCCCGGGACTAGCCGGTACGCAGTATTTT. The entire variable domain, with the rest obtained from reference TRBV11-1 and TRBJ2-3, is as follows: EAEVAQSPRYKITEKSQAVAFWCDPISGHATLYWYRQILGQGPELLVQFQDESVVDDSQLPKDRFSAERLKGVDSTLKIQPAELGDSAMYLCASSLDPPGLAGTQYFGPGTRLTVL.